Below are 29 T cell receptor beta chains sequenced from a single sample in a study of T-cell reconstitution after alpha-beta-depleted transplantation in children. Unique molecular identifiers were incorporated during preparation of the TCRbeta library. Each CDR3 protein is one row after TCRdb ran MiXCR on the PCR reads. Here the sample spans 440,000 or so distinct CDR3 sequences, 43% being singletons. Material: PBMCs, obtained before TCRalphabeta/CD19-depleted stem cell transplant. The receptors come from a girl under 10 years old with aplastic anemia, due to receive a stem cell transplant.

This clonotype showed up many times. V and J are TRBV28 and TRBJ2-7, with D unclear. The germline V gene encodes CDR1 MDHEN and CDR2 SYDVKM. CDR3 length: 12 residues. V lost 9 bases, J lost 1 base, and 10 bases lay in between. CDR3 nucleotides: TGTGCCAGTTTGGGCAATTCCTACGAGCAGTACTTC. This codes for CASLGNSYEQYF.

The table lists this clonotype with many counts. CDR3 DNA: TGCGCCAGCAGCGGGGACAGGTACGAGCAGTACTTC. Encoded protein: CASSGDRYEQYF. The chain links TRBV5-1 to TRBJ2-7, with 8 bases that match TRBD1. The CDR3 length is 12 residues. Trimming took 4 bases from V and 4 from J; bases not matched to a gene: 1. Germline lookup yields CDR1 SGHRS and CDR2 YFSETQ. Combining the CDR3 with reference TRBV5-1 and TRBJ2-7 gives the whole variable domain KAGVTQTPRYLIKTRGQQVTLSCSPISGHRSVSWYQQTPGQGLQFLFEYFSETQRNKGNFPGRFSGRQFSNSRSEMNVSTLELGDSALYLCASSGDRYEQYFGPGTRLTVT.

Many counts were recorded for this clonotype. The V and J genes are TRBV24-1 and TRBJ2-2; D gene uncertain. Trimming took off 5 bases at V and 2 bases at J, with 5 bases between the two ends. The germline V gene has CDR1 KGHDR and CDR2 SFDVKD. CDR3 length: 13 amino acids. The CDR3, as DNA: TGTGCCACCAGTGCTCATAACACCGGGGAGCTGTTTTTT. Protein product: CATSAHNTGELFF.

This clonotype was counted many times. The chain couples TRBV20-1 to TRBJ2-5; D gene uncertain. This CDR3 is 14 amino acids long. Trimming took off 3 bases at V and 1 base at J, with 12 bases between the two ends. Germline-derived CDR1 and CDR2 are DFQATT and SNEGSKA (reference sequence). CDR3 protein: CSARSRLFQETQYF. In nucleotides, the CDR3 is TGCAGTGCTAGGAGTCGACTCTTCCAAGAGACCCAGTACTTC.

In its sample, this clonotype was seen many times. Here the CDR3 DNA reads TGTGCCTGGAGTTTCTCCTACGAGCAGTACTTC. The encoded protein is CAWSFSYEQYF. The V call is TRBV30, the J call TRBJ2-7; D uncertain. V was pared by 2 bases and J by 0 bases, with 2 bases between. The CDR3 has 11 amino acids. CDR1 GTSNPN and CDR2 SVGIG come from the germline V gene (reference sequence).

A few counts support this clonotype. The chain is built from TRBV4-2 and TRBJ2-1; 10 positions agree with TRBD2. Germline V CDR1 and CDR2: LGHNA, YNFKEQ. The CDR3 length is 17 residues. J lost 2 bases, V lost 1 base, and 5 bases had no gene match. This CDR3 reads CASSQAGGLAAYNEQFF. In DNA, the CDR3 is TGTGCCAGCAGCCAAGCAGGCGGACTAGCGGCCTACAATGAGCAGTTCTTC.

The chain links TRBV20-1 to TRBJ2-7; 8 bases agree with TRBD1. V lost 5 bases to trimming and J lost 4 bases; unmatched junction nucleotides: 7. CDR1 DFQATT and CDR2 SNEGSKA come from the germline V gene (reference sequence). The CDR3 spans 13 residues. In nucleotides, the CDR3 is TGCAGTGCTCCGACAGGGGCGGGGTACGAGCAGTACTTC. It encodes CSAPTGAGYEQYF.

In this sample, this clonotype turned up many times. Just one base apart from a much larger clone, this may be a read error. This chain links TRBV7-2 with TRBJ2-3, with D unresolved. Germline V CDR1 and CDR2: SGHTA, FQGNSA. V dropped 5 bases and J dropped 2 bases, with 5 bases sitting between them. CDR3 length: 12 amino acids. DNA of the CDR3: TGTGCCAGCAGCCCCTACACAGATACGCAGTATTTT. Translating gives CASSPYTDTQYF.

This chain connects TRBV2 to TRBJ2-7; D remains ambiguous. Germline assignment: CDR1 SNHLY and CDR2 FYNNEI. The germline V and J ends were trimmed by 6 bases and 0 bases, with 12 bases remaining between them. The CDR3 sequence is 14 residues long. The CDR3 spells CASSPDARSYEQYF. In nucleotides, the CDR3 is TGTGCCAGCAGCCCAGACGCTCGCTCCTACGAGCAGTACTTC.

The chain combines TRBV24-1 with TRBJ2-5; 7 positions match TRBD1. Per the germline V gene, CDR1 is KGHDR and CDR2 is SFDVKD. The CDR3 extends over 17 amino acids. Trimming removed 1 base from V and 0 bases from J; junction bases left unmatched: 7. In DNA form, the CDR3 reads TGTGCCACCAGTGATTTCAACAGGGGTGCCAACCAAGAGACCCAGTACTTC. Translation: CATSDFNRGANQETQYF.

J is TRBJ1-1 and V is TRBV3-1; weak D call: TRBD1 (6 bases). Trimming left V 4 bases short and J 0 bases short, with 12 bases between. Germline CDR1 LGHDT, CDR2 YNNKEL (reference sequence). This CDR3 comprises 15 residues. CDR3 nucleotides: TGTGCCAGCAGCCGTTACAGGGCTATGAACACTGAAGCTTTCTTT. Protein: CASSRYRAMNTEAFF. Using reference TRBV3-1 and TRBJ1-1 for the parts outside the CDR3, the full variable domain is DTAVSQTPKYLVTQMGNDKSIKCEQNLGHDTMYWYKQDSKKFLKIMFSYNNKELIINETVPNRFSPKSPDKAHLNLHINSLELGDSAVYFCASSRYRAMNTEAFFGQGTRLTVV.

The J gene is TRBJ2-5, the V gene TRBV30; TRBD2 agrees at 7 bases. The CDR3 spans 14 residues. J gave up 0 bases and V 7 bases, and 8 bases lay outside the gene matches. CDR1 is GTSNPN, CDR2 SVGIG, per germline (reference sequence). CDR3 sequence: CASTPGGNQETQYF. The CDR3 coding sequence is TGTGCCTCTACTCCGGGAGGCAACCAAGAGACCCAGTACTTC.

Notes on this clonotype: Compared with germline, one end of the junction differs, possibly owing to a read error. The genes are TRBV6-1 and TRBJ1-5; D is unclear. The germline V gene has CDR1 MNHNS and CDR2 SASEGT. This CDR3 has 15 amino acids. CDR3 loop: CASRIFLDSNQPLHF. The CDR3 coding sequence is TGTGCCAGCAGGATATTTTTGGATTCTAATCAGCCCCTGCATTTT.

The chain has TRBV29-1 and TRBJ2-1, with 8 bases aligning to TRBD2. After removal of 6 bases from V and 7 bases from J, the junction contained 11 bases not matched to a gene. Germline assignment: CDR1 SQVTM and CDR2 ANQGSEA. The CDR3 contains 14 residues. CDR3 bases: TGCAGCGTGGCAGGGACTAGTCGCAGAAATGAGCAGTTCTTC. Translating gives CSVAGTSRRNEQFF.

V and J are TRBV7-3 and TRBJ2-5, with D tentatively TRBD1 (5 bases). Per germline, CDR1 SGHTA and CDR2 FQGTGA. Deletions cut 5 bases from V and 3 bases from J, with 28 bases between. The CDR3 runs to 19 residues. The DNA of the CDR3 is TGTGCCAGCAGCCAGCCTTTTTGTGGGGCGGACGCCATAAAAGAGACCCAGTACTTC. Its translation: CASSQPFCGADAIKETQYF. Full variable domain (missing parts from reference TRBV7-3 and TRBJ2-5): GAGVSQTPSNKVTEKGKYVELRCDPISGHTALYWYRQSLGQGPEFLIYFQGTGAADDSGLPNDRFFAVRPEGSVSTLKIQRTERGDSAVYLCASSQPFCGADAIKETQYFGPGTRLLVL.

This rearrangement joins TRBV3-1 to TRBJ2-7; weak D call: TRBD2 (6 bases). The germline CDR1 and CDR2 sequences are LGHDT and YNNKEL (reference sequence). CDR3 length: 16 residues. V was pared by 4 bases and J by 3 bases, with 19 bases between. The CDR3 loop is CASSRYQGLYGYEQYF. The CDR3 nucleotides read TGTGCCAGCAGCCGCTACCAGGGACTTTACGGCTACGAGCAGTACTTC.

The chain joins TRBV12-3 or TRBV12-4 to TRBJ2-1; D is perhaps TRBD2 (6 bases). The CDR3 totals 14 residues. V dropped 3 bases and J dropped 6 bases, with 12 bases sitting between them. CDR3 sequence reads: CASSFGLGGNEQFF. Here the CDR3 DNA reads TGTGCCAGCAGTTTCGGTCTGGGGGGCAATGAGCAGTTCTTC.

This clonotype was recorded at least ten times. The V gene is TRBV25-1, the J gene TRBJ1-3; D is ambiguous. Germline CDR1 and CDR2: MGHDK and SYGVNS. Trimming shortened V by 4 bases and J by 5 bases, and 15 bases separated the two germline ends. This CDR3 spans 15 amino acids. The CDR3 DNA follows: TGTGCCAGCAGTGGTCTCGGGCAGCCGAGAAACACCATATATTTT. Residues: CASSGLGQPRNTIYF.

This sequence joins TRBV30 and TRBJ2-5; 7 nucleotides line up with TRBD2. Germline-derived CDR1 and CDR2 are GTSNPN and SVGIG (reference sequence). This CDR3 region has 13 residues. V lost 3 bases to trimming and J lost 4 bases; unmatched junction nucleotides: 5. The CDR3, as DNA: TGTGCCTGGAGGTCTAGCGGTCGAGAGACCCAGTACTTC. This codes for CAWRSSGRETQYF. Using reference TRBV30 and TRBJ2-5 for the parts outside the CDR3, the full variable domain is SQTIHQWPATLVQPVGSPLSLECTVEGTSNPNLYWYRQAAGRGLQLLFYSVGIGQISSEVPQNLSASRPQDRQFILSSKKLLLSDSGFYLCAWRSSGRETQYFGPGTRLLVL.

There are many counts of this clonotype. The gene calls are TRBV20-1 and TRBJ1-1, with D hard to call. In germline, CDR1 is DFQATT, CDR2 SNEGSKA (reference sequence). V gave up 5 bases and J gave up 5 bases, with 9 bases separating them. The CDR3 has 11 residues. The CDR3 region is CSAPRATEAFF. The CDR3 DNA follows: TGCAGTGCTCCTCGGGCGACTGAAGCTTTCTTT.

The chain couples TRBV4-1 to TRBJ2-3; the D is unclear. The CDR3 totals 17 residues. V was clipped by 2 bases and J by 1 base, with 16 bases between them. Germline V lookup: CDR1 MGHRA, CDR2 YSYEKL. The CDR3 nucleotides are TGCGCCAGCAGCCAAAATCCATCGACCCCACGCACAGATACGCAGTATTTT. It codes for CASSQNPSTPRTDTQYF.

This clonotype was observed many times. The V and J genes are TRBV5-6 and TRBJ1-2, with 8 bases lining up with TRBD1. The CDR3 runs to 15 residues. Germline CDR1 is SGHDT and CDR2 is YYEEEE. J was trimmed by 3 bases and V by 5 bases; bases with no gene match: 9. The CDR3 is CASRSLDRGDYGYTF. The CDR3, as DNA: TGTGCCAGCAGGTCCTTAGACAGGGGAGACTATGGCTACACCTTC.

The chain links TRBV12-3 or TRBV12-4 to TRBJ1-1; the D gene is possibly TRBD1 (5 bases). Trimming stripped 4 bases from V and 1 base from J, with 13 bases between. The CDR3 totals 15 residues. The CDR3 loop reads CASSSHTRENTEAFF. CDR3 DNA sequence: TGTGCCAGCAGTTCTCATACCAGGGAGAACACTGAAGCTTTCTTT.

The J gene is TRBJ2-2, the V gene TRBV27, with D perhaps matching TRBD1 (5 bases). Germline lookup yields CDR1 MNHEY and CDR2 SMNVEV (reference sequence). This CDR3 is 15 amino acids long. Trimming left V 5 bases short and J 1 base short, with 11 bases between. CDR3 region: CASSRWGGNTGELFF. The CDR3 nucleotides are TGTGCCAGCAGTCGGTGGGGCGGGAACACCGGGGAGCTGTTTTTT.

The J gene is TRBJ1-2, the V gene TRBV20-1; 9 bases match TRBD1. Trimming removed 5 bases from V and 8 bases from J; junction bases left unmatched: 6. CDR1 DFQATT and CDR2 SNEGSKA come from the germline V gene (reference sequence). The CDR3 totals 12 residues. CDR3 in DNA: TGCAGTGCTGTCGGGACAGGGCTAGGCTACACCTTC. Its protein is CSAVGTGLGYTF.

The chain couples TRBV6-5 to TRBJ2-1, with D perhaps matching TRBD1 (5 bases). V was cut by 2 bases and J by 4 bases, with 9 bases left in between. Germline loops: CDR1 MNHEY, CDR2 SVGAGI. The CDR3 spans 14 residues. Written as DNA, the CDR3 is TGTGCCAGCAGTTACCGAACAGGTTACAATGAGCAGTTCTTC. Translation gives CASSYRTGYNEQFF.

This clonotype was detected only a few times. CDR3 region: CASSHSPNTGELFF. The CDR3, as DNA: TGCGCCAGCAGCCACTCACCTAACACCGGGGAGCTGTTTTTT. The chain joins TRBV5-1 to TRBJ2-2; no definite D call. Per germline, CDR1 SGHRS and CDR2 YFSETQ. V dropped 4 bases and J dropped 2 bases, with 9 bases sitting between them. The CDR3 extends over 14 amino acids.

The chain joins TRBV12-3 or TRBV12-4 to TRBJ1-3, with D uncertain. Trimming took 5 bases from V and 3 from J, leaving 11 bases between them. This CDR3 is 14 amino acids long. CDR3 sequence (DNA): TGTGCCAGCAGTAAGGGCGCGGGTGGAAACACCATATATTTT. Protein product: CASSKGAGGNTIYF.

V and J are TRBV28 and TRBJ2-2, with D tentatively TRBD2 (5 bases). From germline, CDR1 is MDHEN and CDR2 SYDVKM. Trimming took 3 bases from V and 8 from J, leaving 13 bases between them. CDR3 size: 14 residues. The CDR3 sequence: CASSFPVRGGELFF. CDR3 DNA sequence: TGTGCCAGCAGTTTCCCCGTTAGAGGGGGGGAGCTGTTTTTT. The whole variable domain, remainder taken from reference TRBV28 and TRBJ2-2, is DVKVTQSSRYLVKRTGEKVFLECVQDMDHENMFWYRQDPGLGLRLIYFSYDVKMKEKGDIPEGYSVSREKKERFSLILESASTNQTSMYLCASSFPVRGGELFFGEGSRLTVL.